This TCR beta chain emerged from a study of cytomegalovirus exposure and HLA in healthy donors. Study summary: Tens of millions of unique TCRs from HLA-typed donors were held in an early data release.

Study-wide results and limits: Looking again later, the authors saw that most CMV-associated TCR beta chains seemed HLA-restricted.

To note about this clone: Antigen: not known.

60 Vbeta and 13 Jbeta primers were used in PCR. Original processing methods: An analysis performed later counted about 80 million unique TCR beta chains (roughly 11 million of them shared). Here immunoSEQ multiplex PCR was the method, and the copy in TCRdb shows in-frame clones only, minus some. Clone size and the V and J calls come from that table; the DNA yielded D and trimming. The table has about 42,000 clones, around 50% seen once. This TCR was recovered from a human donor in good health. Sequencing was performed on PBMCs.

The CDR3 spells CASSFNRGTYEQYF. In DNA, the CDR3 is TGTGCCAGCAGCTTCAACAGGGGCACCTACGAGCAGTACTTC. This rearrangement joins TRBV11-1 to TRBJ2-7; 7 nucleotides match TRBD1. V lost 3 bases to trimming and J lost 2 bases; unmatched junction nucleotides: 4. The CDR3 is 14 residues long. Germline V gives CDR1 SGHAT, CDR2 FQDESV (reference sequence).